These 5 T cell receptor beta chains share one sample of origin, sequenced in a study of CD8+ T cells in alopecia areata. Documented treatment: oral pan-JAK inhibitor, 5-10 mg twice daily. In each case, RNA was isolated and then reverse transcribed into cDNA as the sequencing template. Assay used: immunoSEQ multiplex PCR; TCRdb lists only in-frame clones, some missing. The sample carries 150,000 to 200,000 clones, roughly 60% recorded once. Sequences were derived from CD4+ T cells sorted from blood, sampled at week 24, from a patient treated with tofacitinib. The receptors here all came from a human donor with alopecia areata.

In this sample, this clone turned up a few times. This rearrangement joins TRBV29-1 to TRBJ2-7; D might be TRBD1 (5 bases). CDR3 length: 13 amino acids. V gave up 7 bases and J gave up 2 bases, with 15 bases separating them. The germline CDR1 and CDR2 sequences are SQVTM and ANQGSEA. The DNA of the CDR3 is TGCAGCGCCCAGACGGACAACCCCTACGAGCAGTACTTC. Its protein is CSAQTDNPYEQYF.

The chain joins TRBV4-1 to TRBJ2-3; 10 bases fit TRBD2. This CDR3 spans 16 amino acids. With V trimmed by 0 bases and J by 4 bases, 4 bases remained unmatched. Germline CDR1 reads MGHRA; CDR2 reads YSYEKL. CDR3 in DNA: TGCGCCAGCAGCCAAGAAGGACTAGCGGCGGCAGATACGCAGTATTTT. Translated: CASSQEGLAAADTQYF.

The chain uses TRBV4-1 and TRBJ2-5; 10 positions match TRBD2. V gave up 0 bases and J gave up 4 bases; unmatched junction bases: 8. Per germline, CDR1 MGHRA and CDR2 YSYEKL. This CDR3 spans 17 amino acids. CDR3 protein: CASSQDPAAGGLETQYF. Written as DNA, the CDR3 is TGCGCCAGCAGCCAAGACCCCGCAGCGGGGGGGTTAGAGACCCAGTACTTC.

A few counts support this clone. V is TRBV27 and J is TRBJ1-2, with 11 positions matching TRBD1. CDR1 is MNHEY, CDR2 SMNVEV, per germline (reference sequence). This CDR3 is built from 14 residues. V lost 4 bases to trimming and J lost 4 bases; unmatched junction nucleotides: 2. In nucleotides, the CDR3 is TGTGCCAGCAGTTCCGGGACAGGGGGCTATGGCTACACCTTC. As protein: CASSSGTGGYGYTF.

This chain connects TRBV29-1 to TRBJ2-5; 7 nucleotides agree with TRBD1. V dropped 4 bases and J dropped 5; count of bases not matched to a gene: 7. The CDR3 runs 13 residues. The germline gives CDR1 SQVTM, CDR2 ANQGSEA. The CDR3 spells CSVVRGPGETQYF. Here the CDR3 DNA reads TGCAGCGTTGTGAGGGGGCCGGGGGAGACCCAGTACTTC.